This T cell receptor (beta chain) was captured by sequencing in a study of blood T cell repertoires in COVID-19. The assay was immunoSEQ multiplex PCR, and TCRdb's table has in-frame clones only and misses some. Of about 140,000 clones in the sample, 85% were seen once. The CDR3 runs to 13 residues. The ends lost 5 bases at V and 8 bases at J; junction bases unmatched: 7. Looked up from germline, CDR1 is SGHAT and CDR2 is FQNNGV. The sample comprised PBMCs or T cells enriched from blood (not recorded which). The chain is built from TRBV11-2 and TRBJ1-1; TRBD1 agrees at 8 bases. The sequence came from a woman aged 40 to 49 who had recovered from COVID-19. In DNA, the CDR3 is TGTGCCAGCAGCGACGGGACAGGCGCGGAAGCTTTCTTT. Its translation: CASSDGTGAEAFF.